Listed below are T cell receptor beta chains from one sample, sequenced in a study of blood T cell repertoires in COVID-19. Profiled with immunoSEQ multiplex PCR; TCRdb holds only in-frame clones, not every one. Here the sample spans roughly 20,000 clones, about 91% being singletons. Sequenced input: peripheral blood. The receptors derive from a man between 65 and 85 years old with active COVID-19. Each CDR3 is given with its conserved first and last residue. Each record gives: J gene, V gene, CDR3 protein.

>TRBJ2-3|TRBV5-6
CASSRDRATDTQYF
>TRBJ2-1|TRBV19
CASSIVSGLAGGSYNEQFF
>TRBJ2-2|TRBV7-2
CASSLVRGGTGELFF
>TRBJ1-2|TRBV9
CASSPSVGQAYGYTF
>TRBJ1-5|TRBV2
CASSGGLNQPQHF
>TRBJ2-5|TRBV5-4
CASSPRMAGEETQYF
>TRBJ2-3|TRBV24-1
CATSDQTGYASGTDTQYF
>TRBJ2-2|TRBV2
CASNGGPKGELFF
>TRBJ2-1|TRBV7-9
CASSLIFSSNEQFF
>TRBJ2-7|TRBV6-5
CASTYPGPGGEQYF
>TRBJ2-7|TRBV28
CASSLGQAAQYF
>TRBJ2-3|TRBV6-6
CASSGTSGAGDTQYF
>TRBJ1-1|TRBV7-3
CASSPQGFGTEAFF
>TRBJ2-3|TRBV2
CASSSTPGTGLSDTQYF
>TRBJ1-1|TRBV7-9
CASSFGGSLNTEAFF
>TRBJ2-1|TRBV6-5
CASSLAGPYNEQFF
>TRBJ1-3|TRBV3-1/TRBV3-2
CASSQERRNTIYF
>TRBJ2-5|TRBV7-8
CASSSTSGGGLETQYF
>TRBJ2-1|TRBV29-1
CSATSGSTTYNEQFF
>TRBJ2-1|TRBV12-3/TRBV12-4
CATCAGTLNEQFF
>TRBJ2-5|TRBV5-1
CASSLALAGQETQYF
>TRBJ2-1|TRBV5-5
CASSNDRGRNEQFF
>TRBJ2-3|TRBV28
CASSLPLAALSTDTQYF
>TRBJ2-5|TRBV7-2
CASSTSSGVQETQYF
>TRBJ1-1|TRBV4-1
CASSQLRTVSTEAFF
>TRBJ1-2|TRBV5-1
CASSLAPGEYGYTF
>TRBJ2-1|TRBV11-2
CASRAGNNEQFF
>TRBJ1-6|TRBV27
CASSLGAGLSPLHF
>TRBJ1-1|TRBV29-1
CSVDPGSASTEAFF
>TRBJ1-1|TRBV2
CARGQMNTEAFF
>TRBJ2-7|TRBV11-3
CASSPGQGRSAGSGEQYF
>TRBJ2-4|TRBV3-1/TRBV3-2
CASSQRGNIQYF
>TRBJ2-5|TRBV5-1
CASSPTGVETQYF
>TRBJ1-2|TRBV7-2
CASSRDRALNYGYTF
>TRBJ1-1|TRBV4-3
CASSHLDWAWGEAFF
>TRBJ1-6|TRBV19
CASSIAGTGDSPLHF
>TRBJ2-5|TRBV5-4
CASSQTGTGWEETQYF
>TRBJ2-3|TRBV4-1
CASSPTGGTQYF
>TRBJ1-6|TRBV3-1/TRBV3-2
CASSQGAYGNSPLHF